The T cell receptor beta chain described here comes from a study of T cells in Graves' hyperthyroidism and ophthalmopathy (dated by TCRdb to between 2018 and 2021). For context, the study as a whole: To identify TCR V-J signatures that set the groups apart, the researchers used a discovery cohort of 95 to 100 patients, made up of around 42 with Graves' ophthalmopathy and 55 to 65 with stable Graves' hyperthyroidism. Prospective prediction of ophthalmopathy was tested in an independent validation cohort of some 19 hyperthyroidism patients and 17 patients who later progressed to ophthalmopathy. TCR Vbeta CDR3 sequencing of 135 peripheral blood samples (more than 40 ophthalmopathy, roughly 72 hyperthyroidism and about 17 progressor patients) is reported in the paper. The roughly 100 discovery patients were randomly split 7:3 into training and test sets. Once sampling was done, hyperthyroidism patients were given methimazole at a starting dose of 30 mg daily, whereas ophthalmopathy patients were given high-dose intravenous methylprednisolone. The study also compared thyroid tissue and blood T-cell repertoires from roughly six Graves' hyperthyroidism patients. General conclusions and limits of the study: In validation, the model predicted progression to ophthalmopathy with approximately 69% sensitivity and 72.22% specificity, a median of 6.5 months before onset. No statistical method was used to set the sample size in advance, and investigators knew the group allocation. Most expanded thyroid clonotypes (frequency above 0.001) were also detected in blood, suggesting blood repertoires may reflect thyroid immune responses. A 13 V-J signature model separated ophthalmopathy from stable hyperthyroidism, with around 88% sensitivity and 81.08% specificity in cross-validation and 80%/75% in testing.

To note about this clonotype: Its antigen is currently not known. Base qualities are not at hand, and no much larger clone is one base apart.

Stable Graves' hyperthyroidism was defined as the absence of progression to ophthalmopathy over 18 months of follow-up. Hyperthyroidism patients were aged 18 to 65 years and newly diagnosed, with disease duration of less than 2 months. Any patient with an uncontrolled infection, another autoimmune disease, pregnancy or lactation was excluded. Diagnoses were established on the basis of clinical symptoms, serum thyroxine and TRAb, thyroid ultrasound, and orbital computed tomography. Total RNA was extracted using Trizol reagent, and RNA quality was assessed on an Agilent 2100 Bioanalyzer. The TCR beta CDR3 regions were amplified from RNA transcripts. For the first round of RT-PCR on the TCR CDR3, the HTBI primer set was used together with the Qiagen OneStep RT-PCR kit. The libraries were constructed in a second round of multiplex PCR and then size-selected and purified. The libraries were sequenced on an Illumina HiSeq2000 using paired-end 100 bp reads. Per the authors' processing: SOAPnuke was used to process the raw data, with reads discarded if the reads contained adapters or uncalled bases, had a mean Phred below 15, or lacked an exact constant-primer or identifier match. High-quality paired reads were merged with COPE v1.2.5, and unique nucleotide sequences were defined as clonotypes. MiTCR v1.1 was used to align clonotypes to the IMGT TRBV, TRBD and TRBJ reference segments. Only V-J combinations with frequency above 0.0001, covering 98% to 99.2% of repertoires, were analysed. A TCS score was defined as the ratio between F50 (clonal expansion) and ExV (chaos), using BLOSUM62-based TCRdist between CDR3 peptides within each V-J. Welch's t-statistics and random forest reduced fewer than 550 V-J features to about 12, which were used in a naive Bayes classifier (R e1071). Thyroid-blood repertoire similarity was quantified with the Morisita-Horn index. TCRdb reprocessing: public reads trimmed at Q25 with fastp, clones called with MiXCR, in-frame beta chains kept. Here each entry gathers all rows of one CDR3 protein and keeps the most common genes and DNA. The V and J calls come from TCRdb's annotation, not from the publication. The sample table holds a few hundred thousand distinct CDR3 sequences, of which 40% to 55% were seen once. The top ten clones comprise roughly 8.2% of the sample.

Compared with germline, V lacks 3 bases and J lacks 5 bases; bases without a gene match: 5. There are 14 amino acids in the CDR3, from cysteine to phenylalanine inclusive. Here the CDR3 DNA is all that survives: 42 bases in frame from base 1. The germline V gene (reference sequence) specifies PRHDT as CDR1 and FYEKMQ as CDR2. The rearranged chain carries TRBV13 and TRBJ2-5; 8 nucleotides in the junction match TRBD1. The receptor was derived from a woman younger than 35 with Graves' hyperthyroidism. Sequences were obtained from peripheral blood or thyroid tissue (not recorded which). The bases are TGTGCCAGCAGCTTTGTTCGGGACAGGGAGACCCAGTACTTC. This sequence encodes CASSFVRDRETQYF. The CDR3 plus the reference TRBV13 and TRBJ2-5 genes for the other parts give the full variable domain: AAGVIQSPRHLIKEKRETATLKCYPIPRHDTVYWYQQGPGQDPQFLISFYEKMQSDKGSIPDRFSAQQFSDYHSELNMSSLELGDSALYFCASSFVRDRETQYFGPGTRLLVL.